This T cell receptor beta chain was obtained from a study of cytomegalovirus exposure and HLA in healthy donors. Overall study results and limits: Serostatus for CMV was the only available immune exposure information. HLA-A and HLA-B allele assignments for most subjects were reportedly predicted accurately using TCR beta sequences.

Primers: 60 Vbeta forward and 13 Jbeta reverse. The method was immunoSEQ multiplex PCR; TCRdb's version includes in-frame clones alone and lacks a portion of them. The table records some 160,000 clones, around 82% of them present only once. As concerns this clone: The target antigen is unknown.

This CDR3 contains 15 residues. V lost 5 bases and J lost 4; bases outside the gene matches: 7. Germline-derived CDR1 and CDR2 are SGHVS and FNYEAQ. The TCR comes from a man aged 60-69 years in good health and CMV-seronegative. The chain recombines TRBV7-6 with TRBJ2-2, with TRBD2 identical over 7 bases. Sequencing was carried out using PBMCs. The CDR3 sequence: CASSPLAEGTGELFF. The CDR3 DNA follows: TGTGCCAGCAGCCCCCTAGCGGAGGGCACCGGGGAGCTGTTTTTT.